Following are 20 T cell receptor beta chains from one sample sequenced in a study of T cells in localized non-small cell lung cancer. Sequencing used immunoSEQ multiplex PCR; TCRdb keeps in-frame clones, though not all of them. The table shows just over 20,000 clones, with roughly 80% occurring only once. The input for sequencing was peripheral blood, taken before any cancer treatment. All receptors come from a man between 35 and 75 years old with stage I lung adenocarcinoma.

The rearrangement links TRBV5-6 to TRBJ1-4; D might be TRBD1 (5 bases). The germline V and J ends were trimmed by 2 bases and 4 bases, with 9 bases remaining between them. The CDR3 consists of 14 residues. Germline CDR1 SGHDT, CDR2 YYEEEE. The CDR3 nucleotides read TGTGCCAGCAGCTTCCGGGGCTTTAATGAAAAACTGTTTTTT. Protein: CASSFRGFNEKLFF.

The chain couples TRBV7-8 to TRBJ2-3; 12 positions match TRBD2. Germline V lookup: CDR1 SGHVS, CDR2 FQNEAQ. V trimming: 3 bases; J trimming: 2 bases; junction bases outside the gene matches: 6. The CDR3 runs 17 residues. CDR3 in DNA: TGTGCCAGCAGCTTGACTAGCGGGAGTTCTAACACAGATACGCAGTATTTT. This codes for CASSLTSGSSNTDTQYF.

V and J are TRBV6-1 and TRBJ2-1, with TRBD1 matching 10 bases. The germline gives CDR1 MNHNS, CDR2 SASEGT. Unmatched junction bases numbered 8, after V lost 3 bases and J lost 6 bases. The CDR3 consists of 16 residues. The CDR3 region has the DNA TGTGCCAGCAGTGATGGCAGGTGGACAGGGGGCAATGAGCAGTTCTTC. Translation: CASSDGRWTGGNEQFF.

The chain has TRBV28 and TRBJ1-5, with D unresolved. The CDR3 consists of 14 residues. Germline V gene sequence: CDR1 MDHEN, CDR2 SYDVKM. The V end lost 6 bases, the J end lost 7 bases, and 16 bases lay between the germline ends. The CDR3 spells CASRKVGAGQPQHF. The CDR3 nucleotides read TGTGCCAGCAGGAAAGTGGGTGCGGGGCAGCCCCAGCATTTT.

The V and J genes are TRBV5-6 and TRBJ2-5, with 8 bases matching TRBD2. The CDR3 is 14 residues long. The germline V gene has CDR1 SGHDT and CDR2 YYEEEE. V lost 1 base to trimming and J lost 4 bases; unmatched junction nucleotides: 3. CDR3 in DNA: TGTGCCAGCAGCTTGATGAGCGGGGGAGAGACCCAGTACTTC. It translates to CASSLMSGGETQYF.

The chain couples TRBV7-6 to TRBJ2-3; no clear D gene. Germline V gene data show CDR1 as SGHVS and CDR2 as FNYEAQ. Deletions cut 1 base from V and 0 bases from J, with 5 bases between. There are 14 residues in the CDR3. The CDR3 spells CASSLGPSTDTQYF. CDR3 nucleotide sequence: TGTGCCAGCAGCTTAGGACCCAGCACAGATACGCAGTATTTT. The entire variable domain, with the rest obtained from reference TRBV7-6 and TRBJ2-3, is as follows: GAGVSQSPRYKVTKRGQDVALRCDPISGHVSLYWYRQALGQGPEFLTYFNYEAQQDKSGLPNDRFSAERPEGSISTLTIQRTEQRDSAMYRCASSLGPSTDTQYFGPGTRLTVL.

This chain links TRBV2 with TRBJ1-6; D call uncertain. With 8 bases removed from V and 13 bases from J, the gap between germline ends came to 12 bases. The CDR3 is made up of 11 amino acids. CDR1 SNHLY and CDR2 FYNNEI come from the germline V gene. The CDR3 region has the DNA TGTGCCAGCCGCGGACCGGGGCCCCTCCACTTT. Its translation is CASRGPGPLHF.

The rearrangement links TRBV5-4 to TRBJ2-3; 12 bases agree with TRBD2. CDR1 is SGHNT and CDR2 is YYREEE in the germline V gene (reference sequence). The CDR3 is 16 residues long. V lost 4 bases and J lost 4; bases outside the gene matches: 7. CDR3 sequence: CASSHSSGGAADTQYF. The CDR3 DNA reads as TGTGCCAGCAGCCATTCTAGCGGGGGGGCCGCAGATACGCAGTATTTT. Full variable domain (missing parts from reference TRBV5-4 and TRBJ2-3): ETGVTQSPTHLIKTRGQQVTLRCSSQSGHNTVSWYQQALGQGPQFIFQYYREEENGRGNFPPRFSGLQFPNYSSELNVNALELDDSALYLCASSHSSGGAADTQYFGPGTRLTVL.

The genes are TRBV7-2 and TRBJ2-7, with a tentative D call TRBD1 (6 bases). CDR3 length: 15 amino acids. V lost 4 bases, J lost 2 bases, and 15 bases lay in between. Germline V lookup: CDR1 SGHTA, CDR2 FQGNSA. The CDR3 bases are TGTGCCAGCAGCTGGGGAATGGACAGTACCTACGAGCAGTACTTC. Protein sequence: CASSWGMDSTYEQYF.

The rearrangement uses TRBV6-5 and TRBJ2-3; 9 bases line up with TRBD2. The CDR3 has 16 residues. The germline CDR1 and CDR2 sequences are MNHEY and SVGAGI. Trimming removed 0 bases from V and 1 base from J; junction bases left unmatched: 2. The CDR3 DNA is TGTGCCAGCAGTTACTCGGCGGGGGGGGGCACAGATACGCAGTATTTT. This sequence encodes CASSYSAGGGTDTQYF.

The V gene is TRBV29-1, the J gene TRBJ2-7; 7 nucleotides line up with TRBD1. In germline, CDR1 is SQVTM, CDR2 ANQGSEA. CDR3 length: 15 residues. Germline trimming cut 6 bases from V and 5 bases from J; bases unmatched to any gene: 16. CDR3 sequence (DNA): TGCAGCGTATCACCCATGGGACAGCCCCTTAACGAGCAGTACTTC. Protein sequence: CSVSPMGQPLNEQYF.

This clone was detected once. The chain links TRBV14 to TRBJ2-1, with D unresolved. Germline CDR1 is SGHDN and CDR2 is FVKESK. V was clipped by 6 bases and J by 3 bases, with 18 bases between them. The CDR3 extends over 16 amino acids. The CDR3 DNA reads TGTGCCAGCAGTCCCTACAGACCAGAAAACTACAATGAGCAGTTCTTC. This translates into CASSPYRPENYNEQFF.

The chain joins TRBV5-1 to TRBJ2-3; possible D gene TRBD2, 6 bases. The CDR3 consists of 14 residues. CDR1 is SGHRS, CDR2 YFSETQ, per germline. V was shortened by 6 bases and J by 4 bases, with 15 bases between the two germline ends. CDR3 loop: CASKGLNGPDTQYF. CDR3 coding DNA: TGCGCCAGCAAGGGACTCAATGGACCAGATACGCAGTATTTT. Full variable domain (outside the CDR3, taken from reference TRBV5-1 and TRBJ2-3): KAGVTQTPRYLIKTRGQQVTLSCSPISGHRSVSWYQQTPGQGLQFLFEYFSETQRNKGNFPGRFSGRQFSNSRSEMNVSTLELGDSALYLCASKGLNGPDTQYFGPGTRLTVL.

CDR3 in DNA: TGCGCCAGCAGCCGGGACAGGTATAATTCACCCCTCCACTTT. It encodes CASSRDRYNSPLHF. The chain has TRBV4-3 and TRBJ1-6, with 8 positions matching TRBD1. The CDR3 has 14 residues. Germline V gene sequence: CDR1 LGHNA, CDR2 YSLEER. V shed 4 bases and J 4 bases; nucleotides not matched to a gene: 0.

The chain has TRBV30 and TRBJ2-1; 7 positions match TRBD2. The germline V gene encodes CDR1 GTSNPN and CDR2 SVGIG (reference sequence). This CDR3 has 14 amino acids. Losses at the gene ends were 3 bases for V and 7 bases for J; bases not matched to a gene: 9. CDR3 nucleotides: TGTGCCTGGAGGTCGGGGAGGGCGGGTAATGAGCAGTTCTTC. Translating gives CAWRSGRAGNEQFF.

The chain employs TRBV5-1 and TRBJ2-2; TRBD1 agrees at 7 bases. V trimming: 1 base; J trimming: 3 bases; junction bases outside the gene matches: 0. The CDR3 totals 14 residues. Germline V gene data show CDR1 as SGHRS and CDR2 as YFSETQ. The CDR3 spells CASSLQGDTGELFF. CDR3 in DNA: TGCGCCAGCAGCTTGCAGGGGGACACCGGGGAGCTGTTTTTT.

This chain links TRBV28 with TRBJ2-2, with 11 bases fitting TRBD2. The V and J ends lost 1 base and 5 bases, in that order; junction bases with no gene match: 3. CDR1 and CDR2 (germline): MDHEN, SYDVKM. The CDR3 covers 16 residues. The CDR3 spells CASSLSGTSGTGELFF. In nucleotides, the CDR3 is TGTGCCAGCAGTTTATCCGGGACTAGCGGAACCGGGGAGCTGTTTTTT.

The rearrangement joins TRBV2 to TRBJ1-5; perhaps TRBD1 as D (5 bases). The CDR3 spans 14 residues. Trimming cost V 7 bases and J 7 bases, with 17 bases left between them. From germline, CDR1 is SNHLY and CDR2 FYNNEI. The CDR3 nucleotides read TGTGCCAGCAATCTCGGCAGGGTAAACCAGCCCCAGCATTTT. This translates into CASNLGRVNQPQHF.

The chain joins TRBV28 to TRBJ2-6, with a tentative D call TRBD1 (6 bases). V lost 3 bases to trimming and J lost 0 bases, with 15 bases between them. CDR3 length: 18 amino acids. Germline V gene lookup returns CDR1 MDHEN and CDR2 SYDVKM. The CDR3 DNA follows: TGTGCCAGCAGTTTGGGGGCGAGTGGCCTCTCTGGGGCCAACGTCCTGACTTTC. It translates to CASSLGASGLSGANVLTF.

V usage is TRBV9 and J usage is TRBJ1-3; D is unclear. The CDR3 is made up of 16 amino acids. Germline V gene lookup returns CDR1 SGDLS and CDR2 YYNGEE. V lost 4 bases and J lost 4, with 18 bases in between. Here the CDR3 reads CASSTSPTGYGNTIYF. The CDR3 DNA follows: TGTGCCAGCAGCACTAGCCCCACGGGGTACGGAAACACCATATATTTT.